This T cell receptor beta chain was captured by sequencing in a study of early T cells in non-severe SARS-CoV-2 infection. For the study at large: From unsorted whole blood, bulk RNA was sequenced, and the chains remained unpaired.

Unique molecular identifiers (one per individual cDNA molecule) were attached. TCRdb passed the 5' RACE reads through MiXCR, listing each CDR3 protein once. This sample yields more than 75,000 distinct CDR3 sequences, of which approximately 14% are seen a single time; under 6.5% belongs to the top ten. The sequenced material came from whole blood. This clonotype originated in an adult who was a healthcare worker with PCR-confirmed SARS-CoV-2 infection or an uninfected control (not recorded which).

The CDR3 loop reads CASSYSTAASYTF. The CDR3 DNA reads TGTGCCAGCAGTTACTCGACCGCTGCATCCTACACCTTC. The chain links TRBV6-5 to TRBJ1-2, with D uncertain. The CDR3 covers 13 residues. Trimming stripped 0 bases from V and 10 bases from J, with 12 bases between. CDR1 is MNHEY and CDR2 is SVGAGI in the germline V gene.